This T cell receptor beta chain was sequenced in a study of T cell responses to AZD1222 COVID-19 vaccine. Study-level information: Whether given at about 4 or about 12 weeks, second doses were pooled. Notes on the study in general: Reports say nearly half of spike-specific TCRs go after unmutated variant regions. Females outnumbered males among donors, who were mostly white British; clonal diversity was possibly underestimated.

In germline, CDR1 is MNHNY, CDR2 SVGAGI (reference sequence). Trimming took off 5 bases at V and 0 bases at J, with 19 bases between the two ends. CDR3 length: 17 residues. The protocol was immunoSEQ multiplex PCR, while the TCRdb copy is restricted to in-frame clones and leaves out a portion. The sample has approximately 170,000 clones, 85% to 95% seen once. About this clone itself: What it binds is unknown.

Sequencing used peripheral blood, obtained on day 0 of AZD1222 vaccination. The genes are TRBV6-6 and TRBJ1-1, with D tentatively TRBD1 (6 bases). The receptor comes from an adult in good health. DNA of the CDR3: TGTGCCAGCAGTCCCTTCCGGAGGACAGCCATGAACACTGAAGCTTTCTTT. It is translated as CASSPFRRTAMNTEAFF.